The TCR beta chain under discussion was sequenced for a study of control samples from healthy donors and cancer patients (dated by TCRdb to 2020 to 2021). Based on the germline V gene, the CDR1 and CDR2 sequences are MDHEN and SYDVKM. Counted from cysteine to phenylalanine, this CDR3 has 11 amino acids. The only DNA kept is the CDR3, 33 bases in frame from the first base. The V end loses 3 bases and the J end loses 5 bases, and a stretch of 4 bases separates them. As concerns this clone: Its recognized antigen is unknown. No much larger clone is present one base from it, and per-base qualities are unavailable.

Libraries were built with the immunoSEQ multiplex PCR assay. TCRdb's version of the immuneACCESS table is confined to in-frame rearrangements and falls short of the full clone set. An unresolved V gene accounts for under half of the shortfall where checked; the remainder is of unknown origin. The sample yields under 30,000 clones; around three quarters were counted once. The biggest ten clones account for 20% to 25% of the sample. The V and J segments used are TRBV28 and TRBJ1-2, with the D gene call left open. Sequenced input: PBMCs. This TCR was sampled from a man aged 55 to 70 with head and neck cancer. The CDR3 protein is CASSLKYGYTF. The sequenced DNA is TGTGCCAGCAGTTTGAAATATGGCTACACCTTC.